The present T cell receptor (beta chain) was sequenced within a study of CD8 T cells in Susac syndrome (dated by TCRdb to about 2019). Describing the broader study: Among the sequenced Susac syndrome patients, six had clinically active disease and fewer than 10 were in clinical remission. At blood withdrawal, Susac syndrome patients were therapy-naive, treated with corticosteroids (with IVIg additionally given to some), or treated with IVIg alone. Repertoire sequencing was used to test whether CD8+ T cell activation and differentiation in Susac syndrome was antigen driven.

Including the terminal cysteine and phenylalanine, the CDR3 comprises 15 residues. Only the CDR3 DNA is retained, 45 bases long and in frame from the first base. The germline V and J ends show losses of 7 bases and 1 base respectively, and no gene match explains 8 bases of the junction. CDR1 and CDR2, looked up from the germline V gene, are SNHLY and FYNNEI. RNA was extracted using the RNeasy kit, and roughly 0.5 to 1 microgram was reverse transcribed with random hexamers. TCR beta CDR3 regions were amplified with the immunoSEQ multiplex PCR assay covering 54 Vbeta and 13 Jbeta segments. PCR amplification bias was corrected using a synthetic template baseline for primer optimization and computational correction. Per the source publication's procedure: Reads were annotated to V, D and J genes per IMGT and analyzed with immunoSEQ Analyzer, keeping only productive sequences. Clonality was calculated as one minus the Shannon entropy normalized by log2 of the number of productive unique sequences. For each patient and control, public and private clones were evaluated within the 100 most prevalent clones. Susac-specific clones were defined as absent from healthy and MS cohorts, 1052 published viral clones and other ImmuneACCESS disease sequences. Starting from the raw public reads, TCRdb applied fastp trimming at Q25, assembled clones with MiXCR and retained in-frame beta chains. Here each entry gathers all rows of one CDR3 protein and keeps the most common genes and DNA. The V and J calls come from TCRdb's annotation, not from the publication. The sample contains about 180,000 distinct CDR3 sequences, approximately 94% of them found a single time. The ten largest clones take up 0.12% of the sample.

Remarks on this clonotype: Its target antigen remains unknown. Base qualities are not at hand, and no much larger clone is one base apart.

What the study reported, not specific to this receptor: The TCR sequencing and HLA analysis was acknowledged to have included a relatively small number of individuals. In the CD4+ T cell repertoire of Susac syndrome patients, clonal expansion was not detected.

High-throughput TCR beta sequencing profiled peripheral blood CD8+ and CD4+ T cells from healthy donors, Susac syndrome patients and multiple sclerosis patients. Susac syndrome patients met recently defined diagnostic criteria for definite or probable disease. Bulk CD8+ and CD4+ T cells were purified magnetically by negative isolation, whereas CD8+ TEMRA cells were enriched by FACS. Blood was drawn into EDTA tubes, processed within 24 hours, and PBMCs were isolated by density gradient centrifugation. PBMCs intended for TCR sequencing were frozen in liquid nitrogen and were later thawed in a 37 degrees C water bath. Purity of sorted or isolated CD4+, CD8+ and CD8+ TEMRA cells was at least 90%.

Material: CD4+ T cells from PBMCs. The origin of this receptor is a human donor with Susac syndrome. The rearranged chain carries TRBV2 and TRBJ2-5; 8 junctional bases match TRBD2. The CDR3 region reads CASTREGGGQETQYF. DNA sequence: TGTGCCAGCACCCGGGAGGGTGGGGGCCAAGAGACCCAGTACTTC.